Sequencing of this T cell receptor beta chain was carried out in a study of blood T cell repertoires in COVID-19. Study information: The United States, Italy and Spain were the sources of the acute and convalescent COVID-19 samples. The cDNA or gDNA used as material had been derived from T cells, B-cell-depleted T cells, or PBMCs.

Original processing notes: Nucleated cell counts were estimated from reference gene primer amplification. Produced via immunoSEQ multiplex PCR; TCRdb's table is partial and in-frame only. V, J and clone size derive from that table, while D and trimming were established from the DNA sequence. In the table there are over 150,000 clones, around 87% of which are singletons. This CDR3 comprises 13 residues. The V end lost 4 bases, the J end lost 1 base, and 10 bases lay between the germline ends. Germline CDR1 and CDR2: GTSNPN and SVGIG (reference sequence). Sequenced sample: peripheral blood. The chain uses TRBV30 and TRBJ1-1, with D possibly matching TRBD1 (6 bases). The receptor was isolated from a woman in her late teens or twenties who had recovered from COVID-19. CDR3 sequence reads: CAWTQQGNTEAFF. In nucleotides, the CDR3 is TGTGCCTGGACTCAACAGGGGAACACTGAAGCTTTCTTT.